Listed below are T cell receptor beta chains from one sample, sequenced in a study of identifying expanded T cells in peripheral blood. The method was immunoSEQ multiplex PCR; TCRdb's version includes in-frame clones alone and lacks a portion of them. This table holds tens of thousands of clones, more than 75% found once. Sequencing was carried out using blood. These receptors came from a person aged 18 to 75 in good health. Each CDR3 is given without its conserved first and last residue. Fields, in order: CDR3 protein, V gene.

cdr3_aa: SVGEGSLNTEAF; v_call: TRBV29-1
cdr3_aa: ASSRGLAFNEQF; v_call: TRBV27
cdr3_aa: ASSPTGGLYNEQF; v_call: TRBV27
cdr3_aa: ASSPYSNNEQF; v_call: TRBV7-9
cdr3_aa: ASSPGAAQY; v_call: TRBV5-8
cdr3_aa: ASSADSQYGYT; v_call: TRBV11-1
cdr3_aa: ASRPGTGGLSNQPQH; v_call: TRBV28
cdr3_aa: SARSRESF; v_call: TRBV20-1
cdr3_aa: ASSPYDRGETQY; v_call: TRBV7-2
cdr3_aa: ASSKERWTGSGEQY; v_call: TRBV21-1
cdr3_aa: ASSLQRGPNYGYT; v_call: TRBV27
cdr3_aa: ASRLASAGRDYGYT; v_call: TRBV7-9
cdr3_aa: SVRTARYGYT; v_call: TRBV29-1
cdr3_aa: ASSQGEGTGGFEQY; v_call: TRBV4-3
cdr3_aa: ASSYGAGVNEKLF; v_call: TRBV6-5
cdr3_aa: ASSGSGGTDTQY; v_call: TRBV5-1
cdr3_aa: ASSESDPGQPQH; v_call: TRBV2
cdr3_aa: ASSLAGGEAF; v_call: TRBV5-1
cdr3_aa: ASSPLAGGPTQY; v_call: TRBV7-2
cdr3_aa: ASSESFAGGTEAF; v_call: TRBV25-1
cdr3_aa: ASSLVSGGAYEQY; v_call: TRBV7-2
cdr3_aa: ASSYHGSVAAF; v_call: TRBV6-5
cdr3_aa: ASRLFDRNNSPLH; v_call: TRBV6-1
cdr3_aa: ASSVRALNSYEQY; v_call: TRBV7-2
cdr3_aa: ASSSGTPYEQY; v_call: TRBV5-6
cdr3_aa: AVRMSGSGNTIY; v_call: TRBV10-3
cdr3_aa: ASSETPGRLRSNEKLF; v_call: TRBV6-1
cdr3_aa: ASSPATGTTGELF; v_call: TRBV18
cdr3_aa: ASSRTSGGNYEQY; v_call: TRBV7-2
cdr3_aa: ASGLVPPDRNSPLH; v_call: TRBV12-5
cdr3_aa: ASSQQTGEVGYT; v_call: TRBV5-1
cdr3_aa: ASSLLAKNIQY; v_call: TRBV28
cdr3_aa: ASSKFSTDTQY; v_call: TRBV4-3
cdr3_aa: ASSIGGKNIQY; v_call: TRBV19
cdr3_aa: ASSPARGPNNEQF; v_call: TRBV4-1
cdr3_aa: ATGQGNLPSNYGYT; v_call: TRBV10-1
cdr3_aa: AIPPPEVIAAYFTDTQY; v_call: TRBV2